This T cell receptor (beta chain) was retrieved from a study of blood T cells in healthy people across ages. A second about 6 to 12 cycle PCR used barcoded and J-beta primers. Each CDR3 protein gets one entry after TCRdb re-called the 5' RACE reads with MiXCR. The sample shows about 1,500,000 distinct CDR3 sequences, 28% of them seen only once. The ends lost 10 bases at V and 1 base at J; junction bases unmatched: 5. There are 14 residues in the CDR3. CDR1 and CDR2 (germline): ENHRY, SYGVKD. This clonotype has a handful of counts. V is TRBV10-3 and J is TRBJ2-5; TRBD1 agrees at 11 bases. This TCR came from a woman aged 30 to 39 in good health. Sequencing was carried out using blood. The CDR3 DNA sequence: TGTGCCACATCGGGACAGGGGGGCCAAGAGACCCAGTACTTC. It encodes CATSGQGGQETQYF.